The next 11 T cell receptor beta chains were all read from a single sample in a study of shared clonotypes between healthy human individuals. Clones were sequenced by immunoSEQ multiplex PCR, and TCRdb holds only the in-frame ones, with some missing. The table lists approximately 480,000 clones, about 75% of them singletons. Material: PBMCs. All receptors derive from a middle-aged woman in good health. Some clones in this sample may be carry-over from other donors' samples.

J is TRBJ2-2 and V is TRBV5-6, with a weak D call TRBD2 (5 bases). V was trimmed by 0 bases and J by 1 base, leaving 13 bases between them. This CDR3 comprises 17 residues. CDR1 is SGHDT, CDR2 YYEEEE, per germline. The CDR3 region has the DNA TGTGCCAGCAGCTTGGCGTTGATTCGGGGGAACACCGGGGAGCTGTTTTTT. Protein sequence: CASSLALIRGNTGELFF.

The chain employs TRBV4-2 and TRBJ1-2; no reliable D call. The V gene lost 0 bases and the J gene lost 3 bases, with 11 bases spanning the gap. CDR1 and CDR2 (germline): LGHNA, YNFKEQ. The CDR3 length is 15 residues. CDR3 bases: TGTGCCAGCAGCCAAGAAGATGAGAACCACTATGGCTACACCTTC. Its translation is CASSQEDENHYGYTF.

V and J are TRBV5-1 and TRBJ2-1, with 8 bases fitting TRBD2. The CDR3 extends over 16 amino acids. Trimming removed 7 bases from V and 12 bases from J; junction bases left unmatched: 21. Germline CDR1 SGHRS, CDR2 YFSETQ. CDR3 loop: CASSNRALAALRGQFF. CDR3 DNA sequence: TGCGCCAGCTCCAACAGGGCACTAGCGGCCTTAAGGGGGCAGTTCTTC.

The chain combines TRBV2 with TRBJ2-5, with D perhaps given as TRBD1 or TRBD2 (5 bases each). The J call is doubtful: the DNA matches TRBJ2-7 better. This CDR3 has 13 residues. Germline CDR1 reads SNHLY; CDR2 reads FYNNEI. CDR3 DNA: TGTGCCAGCAGTGAAGCGCGAGGGGTCGAGCAGTACTTC. It specifies CASSEARGVEQYF.

The genes are TRBV7-9 and TRBJ1-3, with D hard to call. Trimming cost V 5 bases and J 2 bases, with 1 base left between them. The V gene's germline CDR1 is SEHNR and CDR2 FQNEAQ (reference sequence). The CDR3 is made up of 11 amino acids. The CDR3 nucleotides are TGTGCCAGCAGCACTGGAAACACCATATATTTT. It codes for CASSTGNTIYF. The variable domain in full, completed from reference TRBV7-9 and TRBJ1-3, reads DTGVSQNPRHKITKRGQNVTFRCDPISEHNRLYWYRQTLGQGPEFLTYFQNEAQLEKSRLLSDRFSAERPKGSFSTLEIQRTEQGDSAMYLCASSTGNTIYFGEGSWLTVV.

The chain recombines TRBV9 with TRBJ2-2; 7 positions agree with TRBD1. The CDR3 runs 16 residues. The V gene's germline CDR1 is SGDLS and CDR2 YYNGEE. V was clipped by 4 bases and J by 0 bases; unmatched bases: 6. As DNA, the CDR3 is TGTGCCAGCAGCCCTCGGACAGGAACGAACACCGGGGAGCTGTTTTTT. This translates into CASSPRTGTNTGELFF.

The chain is built from TRBV6-1 and TRBJ1-3; 7 bases are shared with TRBD1. Germline-derived CDR1 and CDR2 are MNHNS and SASEGT. The CDR3 covers 14 residues. The V and J ends lost 7 bases and 2 bases, in that order; junction bases with no gene match: 5. In DNA, the CDR3 is TGTGCCAGCAACCAGGGGGTGGCTGGAAACACCATATATTTT. Its protein is CASNQGVAGNTIYF.

V and J are TRBV9 and TRBJ2-2, with a weak D call TRBD2 (6 bases). There are 17 residues in the CDR3. The germline gives CDR1 SGDLS, CDR2 YYNGEE. V was cut by 1 base and J by 0 bases, with 13 bases left in between. The CDR3, as DNA: TGTGCCAGCAGCGTACAGCGGGTAACCGCGAACACCGGGGAGCTGTTTTTT. Translating it yields CASSVQRVTANTGELFF.

The V call is TRBV7-9, the J call TRBJ1-2; tentative D call: TRBD1 (5 bases). The germline V gene has CDR1 SEHNR and CDR2 FQNEAQ (reference sequence). The CDR3 extends over 12 amino acids. V lost 4 bases, J lost 5 bases, and 8 bases lay in between. The CDR3 DNA reads TGTGCCAGCAGCTACGACAGTTATGGCTACACCTTC. Encoded protein: CASSYDSYGYTF.

The chain is built from TRBV7-7 and TRBJ2-2, with D perhaps matching TRBD1 or TRBD2 (6 bases each). From germline, CDR1 is SSHAT and CDR2 FNYEAQ (reference sequence). With 5 bases removed from V and 4 bases from J, the gap between germline ends came to 17 bases. CDR3 size: 16 residues. The CDR3 sequence: CASSSGTPGGTGELFF. CDR3 DNA sequence: TGTGCCAGCAGCAGTGGGACACCCGGGGGCACCGGGGAGCTGTTTTTT.

This chain links TRBV4-3 with TRBJ1-5, with D possibly being TRBD1 (6 bases). Deletions cut 4 bases from V and 4 bases from J, with 14 bases between. This CDR3 is 15 amino acids long. Germline CDR1 and CDR2: LGHNA and YSLEER. The CDR3 sequence is CASSRSDSGNQPQHF. The CDR3 nucleotides read TGCGCCAGCAGCCGCTCGGACAGTGGGAATCAGCCCCAGCATTTT.